This TCR beta chain comes out of a study of identical twins. Notes on the study in general: Whereas memory repertoires showed no such difference, abundant cord blood beta clonotypes carried fewer insertions. Potential partial confounding of zero-insertion analyses by invariant MAIT and iNKT cells was noted.

At least ten counts were recorded for this clonotype. Its antigen is not known. This CDR3 has 13 residues. CDR1 is SQVTM, CDR2 ANQGSEA, per germline. Trimming removed 2 bases from V and 4 bases from J, with 9 bases in between. Template switching created a universal primer site, and the cDNA included unique molecular identifiers. From the 5' RACE reads, TCRdb called clonotypes with MiXCR, one entry per CDR3 protein. The data hold approximately 590,000 distinct CDR3 sequences, with 7.5% to 10% observed a single time. This sample was shared with a second study, whose subject was yellow fever vaccine responses in identical twins. As reported in that work: Convergence reportedly seemed to mark part of the twins' vaccine T cell response, with personalization marking the rest.

Material for sequencing was PBMCs. The chain couples TRBV29-1 to TRBJ2-1, with D perhaps TRBD1 (5 bases). The clonotype comes from a woman aged 18-35 years in good health. CDR3 region: CSVETGSYNEQFF. The DNA for the CDR3 is TGCAGCGTTGAAACAGGTTCTTACAATGAGCAGTTCTTC.